This T cell receptor beta chain was found in a study of T cell repertoires in cytomegalovirus infection. For the study at large: Well-studied HLA-B-restricted epitopes and recently identified HLA-C-restricted epitopes of CMV were both used in the study. Public TCR beta signature analysis indicated the presence of both CMV infection and matching HLA type.

The length of the CDR3 is 15 residues. The V and J ends lost 0 bases and 6 bases respectively, with 14 bases between them. Per germline, CDR1 SGHTA and CDR2 FQGNSA. This clonotype was counted at least ten times. The antigen remains undetermined. TCRdb independently ran MiXCR on the reads; one entry per CDR3 protein. The top ten clones hold about an eighth of a sample with 300,000 to 400,000 distinct CDR3 sequences, 20% to 30% of them seen once. Overall study findings and caveats: Based on cumulative public TCR beta family frequency, carriers of CMV plus the relevant HLA were identified.

This receptor was identified in a human donor in good health (CMV status not recorded). Some clones in this sample may be carry-over from other donors' samples. The rearrangement joins TRBV7-2 to TRBJ1-2, with unresolved D. Sequenced here: cultured PBMCs, sampled from culture after CMV antigen stimulation. In DNA form, the CDR3 reads TGTGCCAGCAGCTTAGCCGTCCAGAAGTCAAATGGCTACACCTTC. Amino acids: CASSLAVQKSNGYTF.